This T cell receptor beta chain originates from a study of post-analysis software for immune sequencing data. General study findings and limits: The study found significantly lower normalized Chao1 diversity in multiple sclerosis patients than in controls. TRBV segments more frequent in patients than in controls numbered about five and included TRBV5-6, TRBV5-1 and TRBV20-1.

This clonotype appeared a few times. Its antigen is unknown. Unique molecular identifiers were present in the TCR beta cDNA libraries. Some 500,000 cDNA molecules were obtained per 1 to 10 million input T cells. TCRdb processed the PCR reads anew with MiXCR; each CDR3 protein has one entry. The table has about 560,000 distinct CDR3 sequences, 44% seen once. CDR3 size: 16 residues. The germline V gene encodes CDR1 KGHDR and CDR2 SFDVKD. V gave up 5 bases and J gave up 0 bases; unmatched junction bases: 7. The rearrangement links TRBV24-1 to TRBJ2-7, with TRBD1 matching over 9 bases. The sample consisted of blood. This TCR came from a girl between 5 and 17 years old with multiple sclerosis. The CDR3 DNA reads TGTGCCACCAGTGCTACGGGACAGGGATCCTCCTACGAGCAGTACTTC. It translates to CATSATGQGSSYEQYF.